This note documents a single T cell receptor (beta chain) sequence. No antigen is known for it. Profiled with immunoSEQ multiplex PCR; TCRdb holds only in-frame clones, not every one. The sample lists about 64,000 clones, about 89% occurring once. CDR3 length equals 16 residues. Looked up from germline, CDR1 is SGHAT and CDR2 is FQDESV (reference sequence). V lost 1 base, J lost 2 bases, and 5 bases stayed unmatched. This entry comes from a study of T cell responses to AZD1222 COVID-19 vaccine. Whole-study results and caveats: Donors were chiefly white British, with a greater number of females, and clonal diversity was perhaps underestimated. Of the AZD1222 recipients, only 5 to 7 were seropositive at baseline. The breadth and depth of Spike-specific TCRs increased once two AZD1222 doses had been given.

The rearrangement uses TRBV11-1 and TRBJ2-3; TRBD2 agrees at 8 bases. The TCR was taken from an adult who received the MenACWY meningococcal vaccine as a control. The input for sequencing was peripheral blood, taken 28 days after the second dose of the MenACWY control vaccine. CDR3 in amino acids: CASSLVASGPTDTQYF. The CDR3 DNA is TGTGCCAGCAGCTTAGTGGCTAGCGGGCCCACAGATACGCAGTATTTT.